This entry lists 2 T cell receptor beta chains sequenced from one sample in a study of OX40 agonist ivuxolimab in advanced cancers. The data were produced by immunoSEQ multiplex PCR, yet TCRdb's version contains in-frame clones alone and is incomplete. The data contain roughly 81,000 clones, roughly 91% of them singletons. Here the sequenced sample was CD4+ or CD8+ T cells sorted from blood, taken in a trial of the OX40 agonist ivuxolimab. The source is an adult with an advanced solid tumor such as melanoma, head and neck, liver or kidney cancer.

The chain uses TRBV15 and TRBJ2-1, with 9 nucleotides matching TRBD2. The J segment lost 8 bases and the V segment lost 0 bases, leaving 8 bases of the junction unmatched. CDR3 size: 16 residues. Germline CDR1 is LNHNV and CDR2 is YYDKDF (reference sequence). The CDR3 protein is CATSREGGGAEDEQFF. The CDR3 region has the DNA TGTGCCACCAGCAGAGAAGGCGGGGGGGCCGAGGATGAGCAGTTCTTC.

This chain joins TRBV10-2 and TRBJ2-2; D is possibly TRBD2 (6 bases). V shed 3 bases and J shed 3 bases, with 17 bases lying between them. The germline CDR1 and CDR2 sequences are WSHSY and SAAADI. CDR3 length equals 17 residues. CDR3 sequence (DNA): TGCGCCAGCAGTGATCCTGTGACTAGTCGGGACACCGGGGAGCTGTTTTTT. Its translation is CASSDPVTSRDTGELFF.